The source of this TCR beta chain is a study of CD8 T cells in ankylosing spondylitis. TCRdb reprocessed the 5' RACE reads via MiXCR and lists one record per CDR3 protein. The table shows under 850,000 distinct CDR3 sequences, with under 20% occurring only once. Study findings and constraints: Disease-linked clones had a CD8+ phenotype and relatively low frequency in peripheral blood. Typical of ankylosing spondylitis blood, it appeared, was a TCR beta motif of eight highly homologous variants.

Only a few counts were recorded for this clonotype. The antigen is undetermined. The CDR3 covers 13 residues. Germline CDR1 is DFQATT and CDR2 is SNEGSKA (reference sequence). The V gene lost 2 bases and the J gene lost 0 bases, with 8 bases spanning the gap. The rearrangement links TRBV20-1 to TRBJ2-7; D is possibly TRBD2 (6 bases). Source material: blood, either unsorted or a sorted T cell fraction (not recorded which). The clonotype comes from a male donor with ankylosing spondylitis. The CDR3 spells CSARPGSSYEQYF. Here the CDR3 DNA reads TGCAGTGCTAGACCCGGGAGCTCCTACGAGCAGTACTTC.